The following is a T cell receptor beta chain sequence with its context. What it binds is unknown. The sample has other DNA sequences that encode this CDR3 too. The assay was immunoSEQ multiplex PCR, and TCRdb's table has in-frame clones only and misses some. In the table there are about 2,200,000 clones, just over 90% of which are singletons. With 2 bases removed from V and 5 bases from J, the gap between germline ends came to 10 bases. This CDR3 comprises 13 residues. Germline CDR1 is MDHEN and CDR2 is SYDVKM. Positive CCR7 selection of CD45RO-negative cells yielded the naive CD8 cells, and terminally differentiated effector memory CD45RA+ cells were excluded. This sample is part of a study of shared clonotypes between healthy human individuals. As for the study in general: CD4 naive and CD4 memory each took three plates per donor, while CD8 naive took two and CD8 memory one. Study-wide results and caveats: Despite large depth, sorted-subset datasets appeared incompletely sequenced. Investigators collected only blood, and repertoires in tissues likely differ. Donors were few, which limited the genetic and exposure-history diversity represented.

This TCR was sampled from a man younger than 35 in good health. Some clones in this sample may be carry-over from other donors' samples. The V call is TRBV28, the J call TRBJ2-7; no firm D call. The sequenced sample consisted of naive CD8+ T cells from PBMCs. The CDR3 is CASSLAGRHEQYF. In DNA form, the CDR3 reads TGTGCCAGCAGTTTAGCAGGCCGGCACGAGCAGTACTTC. Looking up the rest from reference TRBV28 and TRBJ2-7 gives the full variable domain: DVKVTQSSRYLVKRTGEKVFLECVQDMDHENMFWYRQDPGLGLRLIYFSYDVKMKEKGDIPEGYSVSREKKERFSLILESASTNQTSMYLCASSLAGRHEQYFGPGTRLTVT.